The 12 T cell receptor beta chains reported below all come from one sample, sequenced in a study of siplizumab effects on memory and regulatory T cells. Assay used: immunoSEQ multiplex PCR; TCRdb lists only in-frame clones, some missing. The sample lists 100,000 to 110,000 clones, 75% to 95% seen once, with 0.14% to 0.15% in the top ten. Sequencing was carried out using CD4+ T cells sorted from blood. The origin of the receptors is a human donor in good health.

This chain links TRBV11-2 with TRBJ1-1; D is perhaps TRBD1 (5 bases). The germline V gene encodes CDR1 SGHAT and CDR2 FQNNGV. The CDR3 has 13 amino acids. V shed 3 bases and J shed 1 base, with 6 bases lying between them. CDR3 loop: CASSLTANTEAFF. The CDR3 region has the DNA TGTGCCAGCAGCTTGACAGCGAACACTGAAGCTTTCTTT.

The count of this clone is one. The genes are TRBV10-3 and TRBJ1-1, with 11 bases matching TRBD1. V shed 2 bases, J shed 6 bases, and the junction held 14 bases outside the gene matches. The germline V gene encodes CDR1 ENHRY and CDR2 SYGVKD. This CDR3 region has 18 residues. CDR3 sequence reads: CAISEEQGTGGVRSEAFF. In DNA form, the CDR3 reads TGTGCCATCAGTGAGGAGCAAGGGACAGGGGGGGTCCGGTCTGAAGCTTTCTTT.

CDR3 sequence (DNA): TGTGCCAGCAGCCAAAAGGAGACTTACTCTGGAAACACCATATATTTT. Translating gives CASSQKETYSGNTIYF. The chain combines TRBV14 with TRBJ1-3; no firm D call. Germline assignment: CDR1 SGHDN and CDR2 FVKESK. The CDR3 is 16 amino acids. Trimming left V 2 bases short and J 0 bases short, with 11 bases between. Full variable domain (rest looked up from reference TRBV14 and TRBJ1-3): EAGVTQFPSHSVIEKGQTVTLRCDPISGHDNLYWYRRVMGKEIKFLLHFVKESKQDESGMPNNRFLAERTGGTYSTLKVQPAELEDSGVYFCASSQKETYSGNTIYFGEGSWLTVV.

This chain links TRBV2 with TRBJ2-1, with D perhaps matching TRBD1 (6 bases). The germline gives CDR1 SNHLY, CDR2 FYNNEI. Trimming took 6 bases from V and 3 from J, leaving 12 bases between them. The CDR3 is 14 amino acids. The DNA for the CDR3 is TGTGCCAGCAGGCCCGGGACAAACTACAATGAGCAGTTCTTC. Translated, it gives CASRPGTNYNEQFF. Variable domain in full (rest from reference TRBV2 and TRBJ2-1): EPEVTQTPSHQVTQMGQEVILRCVPISNHLYFYWYRQILGQKVEFLVSFYNNEISEKSEIFDDQFSVERPDGSNFTLKIRSTKLEDSAMYFCASRPGTNYNEQFFGPGTRLTVL.

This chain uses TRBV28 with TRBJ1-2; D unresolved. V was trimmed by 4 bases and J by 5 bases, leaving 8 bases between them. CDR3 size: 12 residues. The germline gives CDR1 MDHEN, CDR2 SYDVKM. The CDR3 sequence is CASSSSYYGYTF. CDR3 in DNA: TGTGCCAGCAGTTCCTCATATTATGGCTACACCTTC.

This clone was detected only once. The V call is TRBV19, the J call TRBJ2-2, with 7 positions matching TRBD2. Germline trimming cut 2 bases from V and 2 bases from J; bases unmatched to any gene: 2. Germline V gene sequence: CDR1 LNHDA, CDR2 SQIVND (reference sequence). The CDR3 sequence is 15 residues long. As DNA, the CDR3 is TGTGCCAGTAGTATACTAGCGGCTAACACCGGGGAGCTGTTTTTT. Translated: CASSILAANTGELFF. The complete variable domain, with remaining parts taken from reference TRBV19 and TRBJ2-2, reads DGGITQSPKYLFRKEGQNVTLSCEQNLNHDAMYWYRQDPGQGLRLIYYSQIVNDFQKGDIAEGYSVSREKKESFPLTVTSAQKNPTAFYLCASSILAANTGELFFGEGSRLTVL.

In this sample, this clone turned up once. CDR3 sequence: CATLEKETQYF. The CDR3 DNA follows: TGTGCCACCTTGGAAAAAGAGACCCAGTACTTC. This chain connects TRBV2 to TRBJ2-5, with D unresolved. CDR3 size: 11 residues. Germline CDR1 reads SNHLY; CDR2 reads FYNNEI. V lost 10 bases, J lost 3 bases, and 9 bases lay in between.

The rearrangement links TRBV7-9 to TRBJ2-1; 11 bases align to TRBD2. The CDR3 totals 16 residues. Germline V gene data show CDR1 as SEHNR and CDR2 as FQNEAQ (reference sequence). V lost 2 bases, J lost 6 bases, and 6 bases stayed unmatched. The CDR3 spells CASSLTLAGAFNEQFF. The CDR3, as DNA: TGTGCCAGCAGCTTAACACTAGCGGGGGCGTTCAATGAGCAGTTCTTC.

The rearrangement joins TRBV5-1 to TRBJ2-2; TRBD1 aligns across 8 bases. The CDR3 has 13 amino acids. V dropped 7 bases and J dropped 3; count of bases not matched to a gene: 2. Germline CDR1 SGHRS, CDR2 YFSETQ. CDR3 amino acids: CASGQGDTGELFF. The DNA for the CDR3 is TGCGCCAGCGGACAGGGAGACACCGGGGAGCTGTTTTTT.

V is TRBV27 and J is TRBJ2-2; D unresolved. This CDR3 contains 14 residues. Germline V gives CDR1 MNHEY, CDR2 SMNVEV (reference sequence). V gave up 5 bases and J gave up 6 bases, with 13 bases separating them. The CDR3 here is CASSPLRSPGELFF. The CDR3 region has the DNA TGTGCCAGCAGTCCGCTTAGGAGTCCCGGGGAGCTGTTTTTT.

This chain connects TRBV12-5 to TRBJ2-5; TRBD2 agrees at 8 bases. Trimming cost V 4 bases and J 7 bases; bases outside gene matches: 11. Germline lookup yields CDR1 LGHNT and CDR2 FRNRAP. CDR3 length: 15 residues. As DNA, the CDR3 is TGTGCTAGTGGTTCGACAGGACTAGCAGGCGGGACCCAGTACTTC. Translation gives CASGSTGLAGGTQYF.

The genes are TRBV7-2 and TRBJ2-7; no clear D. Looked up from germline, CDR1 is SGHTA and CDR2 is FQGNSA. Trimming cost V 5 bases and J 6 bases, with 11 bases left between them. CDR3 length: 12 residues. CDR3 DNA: TGTGCCAGCAGCATTTCTATGGGCGAGCAGTACTTC. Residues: CASSISMGEQYF.